This TCR beta chain was identified during a study of early stage breast cancer tumors. Across the whole study: Most invasive tumors, twelve of 16, were ER+/PR+/HER2-. Roughly 10-fold was the mean read coverage per sample. Study-level points and caveats: Commonly generated sequences made up most enriched TCRB sequences shared between patients. Tumor and normal breast were distinguished via blood comparison in most of the 16 patients.

The protocol was immunoSEQ multiplex PCR, while the TCRdb copy is restricted to in-frame clones and leaves out a portion. The sample lists some 30,000 clones; approximately 85% were seen once. The V segment lost 0 bases and the J segment 2 bases; nucleotides outside the gene matches: 1. The CDR3 is made up of 15 amino acids. Germline-derived CDR1 and CDR2 are SGHNT and YYREEE (reference sequence). A single count supports this clone. Its specificity is unknown. V gene TRBV5-4 combines with J gene TRBJ2-7; 11 bases match TRBD2. Sequencing was performed on blood. This clonotype originated in a person aged 45 to 59 with breast cancer. The CDR3 nucleotides read TGTGCCAGCAGCTTGGGACTAGCGGGGACCTACGAGCAGTACTTC. Protein product: CASSLGLAGTYEQYF.